This T cell receptor beta chain was identified in a study of siplizumab effects on memory and regulatory T cells. Per-sample assaying covered about 10^5 TCR templates. The method was immunoSEQ multiplex PCR; TCRdb's version includes in-frame clones alone and lacks a portion of them. The table lists 56,000 or so clones, about 97% of them singletons. V dropped 6 bases and J dropped 7 bases, with 16 bases sitting between them. The germline V gene has CDR1 SGHVS and CDR2 FNYEAQ. There are 13 residues in the CDR3. Overall study results and limits: Fewer alloreactive sequences mapped to unstimulated CD4+ memory cells under siplizumab. Tregs proliferating in siplizumab cultures lacked confirmation of their suppressive function.

About this clone itself: Antigen: not known.

The TCR originated in a human donor in good health. This chain joins TRBV7-6 and TRBJ2-7; tentatively, D is TRBD2 (6 bases). Sequenced sample: naive CD8+ T cells sorted from blood. This chain's CDR3 is CASRRGPGLEQYF. The CDR3 region has the DNA TGTGCCAGCAGGCGGGGACCCGGCCTTGAGCAGTACTTC. Full variable domain (outside the CDR3, taken from reference TRBV7-6 and TRBJ2-7): GAGVSQSPRYKVTKRGQDVALRCDPISGHVSLYWYRQALGQGPEFLTYFNYEAQQDKSGLPNDRFSAERPEGSISTLTIQRTEQRDSAMYRCASRRGPGLEQYFGPGTRLTVT.